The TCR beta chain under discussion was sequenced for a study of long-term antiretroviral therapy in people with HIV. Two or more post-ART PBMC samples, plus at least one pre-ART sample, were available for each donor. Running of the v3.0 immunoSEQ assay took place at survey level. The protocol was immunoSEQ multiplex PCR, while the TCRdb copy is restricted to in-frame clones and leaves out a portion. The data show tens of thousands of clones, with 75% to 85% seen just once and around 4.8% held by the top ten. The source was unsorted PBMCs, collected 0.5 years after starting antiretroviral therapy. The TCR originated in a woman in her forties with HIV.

This chain's CDR3 is CASIERGSYTF. The CDR3 DNA sequence: TGTGCCAGCATCGAGAGGGGATCCTACACCTTC. This rearrangement joins TRBV6-1 to TRBJ1-2; perhaps TRBD1 as D (5 bases). V lost 7 bases to trimming and J lost 10 bases, with 13 bases between them. The CDR3 is made up of 11 amino acids. From germline, CDR1 is MNHNS and CDR2 SASEGT.